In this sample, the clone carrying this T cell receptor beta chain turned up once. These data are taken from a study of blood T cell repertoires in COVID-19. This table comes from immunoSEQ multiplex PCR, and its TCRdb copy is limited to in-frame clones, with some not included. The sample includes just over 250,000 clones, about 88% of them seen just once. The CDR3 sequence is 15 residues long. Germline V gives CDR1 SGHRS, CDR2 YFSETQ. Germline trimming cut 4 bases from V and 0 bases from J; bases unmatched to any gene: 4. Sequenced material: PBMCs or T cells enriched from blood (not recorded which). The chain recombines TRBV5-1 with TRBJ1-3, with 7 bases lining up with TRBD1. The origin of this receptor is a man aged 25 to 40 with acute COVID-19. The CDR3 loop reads CASSPWTGSGNTIYF. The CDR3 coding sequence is TGCGCCAGCAGCCCATGGACAGGCTCTGGAAACACCATATATTTT.